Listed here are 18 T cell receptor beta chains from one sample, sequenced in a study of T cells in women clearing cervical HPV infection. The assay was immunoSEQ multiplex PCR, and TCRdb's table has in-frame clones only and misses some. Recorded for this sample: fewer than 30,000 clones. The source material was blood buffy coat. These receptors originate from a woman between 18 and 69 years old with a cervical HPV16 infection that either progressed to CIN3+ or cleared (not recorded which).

CDR3 protein: CSARSGSSYNEQFF. The CDR3 DNA, read in part, is TGCAGCGCCCGTAGCGGGAGCTCCTACAATGAG. The genes are TRBV29-1 and TRBJ2-1, with 9 bases fitting TRBD2. The CDR3 end falls 3 residues outside the read, so it is completed with the germline J gene. With V trimmed by 7 bases and J by 0 bases, 4 bases remained unmatched. The CDR3 loop spans 14 amino acids. CDR1 is SQVTM and CDR2 is ANQGSEA in the germline V gene.

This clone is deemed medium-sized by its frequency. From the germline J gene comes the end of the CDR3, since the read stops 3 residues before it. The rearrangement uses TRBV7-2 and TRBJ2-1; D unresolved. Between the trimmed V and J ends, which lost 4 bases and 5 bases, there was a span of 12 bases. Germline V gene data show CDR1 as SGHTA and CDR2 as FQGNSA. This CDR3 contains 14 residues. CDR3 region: CASSSSYSDNEQFF. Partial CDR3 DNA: TGTGCCAGCAGCTCCTCTTACAGTGACAATGAG. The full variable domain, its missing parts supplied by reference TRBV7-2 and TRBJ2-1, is GAGVSQSPSNKVTEKGKDVELRCDPISGHTALYWYRQSLGQGLEFLIYFQGNSAPDKSGLPSDRFSAERTGGSVSTLTIQRTQQEDSAVYLCASSSSYSDNEQFFGPGTRLTVL.

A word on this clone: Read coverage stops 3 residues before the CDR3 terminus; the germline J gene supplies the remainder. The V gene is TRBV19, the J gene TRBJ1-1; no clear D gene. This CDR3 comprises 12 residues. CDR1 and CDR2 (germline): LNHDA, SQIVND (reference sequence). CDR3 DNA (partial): TGTGCCAGTTCCTCTAATCAAATCCCA. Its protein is CASSSNQIP. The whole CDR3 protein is CASSSNQIPAFF.

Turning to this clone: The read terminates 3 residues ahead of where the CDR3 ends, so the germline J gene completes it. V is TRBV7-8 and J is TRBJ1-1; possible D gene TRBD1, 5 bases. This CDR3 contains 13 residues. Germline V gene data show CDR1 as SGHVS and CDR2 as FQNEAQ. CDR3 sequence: CASSLQVGGEAFF. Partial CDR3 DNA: TGTGCCAGCAGCCTACAGGTGGGTGGGGAG.

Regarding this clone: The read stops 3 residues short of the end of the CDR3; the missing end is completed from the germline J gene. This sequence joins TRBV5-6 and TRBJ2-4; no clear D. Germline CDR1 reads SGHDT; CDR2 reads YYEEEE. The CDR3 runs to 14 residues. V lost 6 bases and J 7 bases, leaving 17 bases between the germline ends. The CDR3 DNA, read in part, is TGTGCCAGCACCCCGTTACAAGGGCCGAACATT. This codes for CASTPLQGPNI. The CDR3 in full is CASTPLQGPNIQYF.

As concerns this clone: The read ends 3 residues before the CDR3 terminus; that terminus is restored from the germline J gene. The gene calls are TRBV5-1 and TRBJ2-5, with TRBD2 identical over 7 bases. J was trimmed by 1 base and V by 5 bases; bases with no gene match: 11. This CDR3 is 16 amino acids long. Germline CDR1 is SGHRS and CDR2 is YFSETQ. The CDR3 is CASRSPGLPFQETQYF. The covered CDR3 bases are TGCGCCAGCAGATCCCCGGGACTACCTTTCCAAGAGACC.

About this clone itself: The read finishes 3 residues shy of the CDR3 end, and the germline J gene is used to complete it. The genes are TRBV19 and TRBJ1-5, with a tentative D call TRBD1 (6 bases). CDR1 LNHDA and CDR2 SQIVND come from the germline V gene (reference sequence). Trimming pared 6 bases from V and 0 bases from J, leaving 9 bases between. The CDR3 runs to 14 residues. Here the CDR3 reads CASRDSHSNQPQHF. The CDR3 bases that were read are TGTGCCAGTAGGGACAGCCATAGCAATCAGCCC.

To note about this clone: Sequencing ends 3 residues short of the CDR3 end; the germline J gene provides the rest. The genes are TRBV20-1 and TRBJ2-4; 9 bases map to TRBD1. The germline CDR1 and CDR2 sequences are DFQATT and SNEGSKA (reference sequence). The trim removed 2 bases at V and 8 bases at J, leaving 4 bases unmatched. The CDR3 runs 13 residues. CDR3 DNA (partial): TGCAGTGCTAGAAAGACAGGGGGGGACATT. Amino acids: CSARKTGGDI. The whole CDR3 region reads CSARKTGGDIQYF.

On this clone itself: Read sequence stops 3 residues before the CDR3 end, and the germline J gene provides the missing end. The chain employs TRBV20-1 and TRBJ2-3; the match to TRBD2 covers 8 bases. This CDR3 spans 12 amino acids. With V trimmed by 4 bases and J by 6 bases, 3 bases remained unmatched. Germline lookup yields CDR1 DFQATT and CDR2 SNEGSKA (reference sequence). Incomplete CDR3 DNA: TGCAGTGCTATACGGGGGGGGGATACG. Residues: CSAIRGGDT. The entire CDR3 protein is CSAIRGGDTQYF.

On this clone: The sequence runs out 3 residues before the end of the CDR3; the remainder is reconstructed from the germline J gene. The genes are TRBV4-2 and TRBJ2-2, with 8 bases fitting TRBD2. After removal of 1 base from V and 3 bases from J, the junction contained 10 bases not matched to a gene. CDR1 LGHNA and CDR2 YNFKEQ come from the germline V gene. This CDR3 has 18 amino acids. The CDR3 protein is CASSQASSGGADTGELFF. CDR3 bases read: TGTGCCAGCAGCCAAGCCTCAAGCGGGGGCGCGGACACCGGGGAG.

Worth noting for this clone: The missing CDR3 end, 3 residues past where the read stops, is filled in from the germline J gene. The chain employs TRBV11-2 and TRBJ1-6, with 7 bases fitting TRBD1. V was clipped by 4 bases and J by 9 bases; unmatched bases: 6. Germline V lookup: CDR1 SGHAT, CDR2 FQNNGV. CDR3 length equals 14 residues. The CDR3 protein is CASSYGQARSPLHF. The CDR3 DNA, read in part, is TGTGCCAGCAGCTACGGACAGGCGCGTTCACCC.

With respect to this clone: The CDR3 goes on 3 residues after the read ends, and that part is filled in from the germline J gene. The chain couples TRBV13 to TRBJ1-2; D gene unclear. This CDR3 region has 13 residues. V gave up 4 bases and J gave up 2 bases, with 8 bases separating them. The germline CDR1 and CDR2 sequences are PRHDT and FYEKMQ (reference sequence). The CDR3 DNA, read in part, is TGTGCCAGCAGCTACCAGGAGAACTATGGC. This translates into CASSYQENYG. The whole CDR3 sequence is CASSYQENYGYTF.

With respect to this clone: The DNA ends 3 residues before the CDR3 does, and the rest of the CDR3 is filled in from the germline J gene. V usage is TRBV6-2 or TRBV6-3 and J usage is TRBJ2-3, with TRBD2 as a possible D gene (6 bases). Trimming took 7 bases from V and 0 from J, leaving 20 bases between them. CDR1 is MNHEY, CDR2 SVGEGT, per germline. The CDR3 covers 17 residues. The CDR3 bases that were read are TGTGCCAGCATCCTCTTCTTCAGCGGGCCTAGCACAGATACG. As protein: CASILFFSGPSTDT. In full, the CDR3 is CASILFFSGPSTDTQYF.

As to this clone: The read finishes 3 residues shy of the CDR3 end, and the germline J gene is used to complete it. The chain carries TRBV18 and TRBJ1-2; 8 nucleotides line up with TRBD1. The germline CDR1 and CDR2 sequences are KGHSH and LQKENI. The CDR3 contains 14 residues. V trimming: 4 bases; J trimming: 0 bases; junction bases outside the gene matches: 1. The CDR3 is CASSLTGANYGYTF. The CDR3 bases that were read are TGTGCCAGCTCACTGACAGGGGCTAACTATGGC. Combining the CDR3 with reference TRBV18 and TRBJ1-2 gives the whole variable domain NAGVMQNPRHLVRRRGQEARLRCSPMKGHSHVYWYRQLPEEGLKFMVYLQKENIIDESGMPKERFSAEFPKEGPSILRIQQVVRGDSAAYFCASSLTGANYGYTFGSGTRLTVV.

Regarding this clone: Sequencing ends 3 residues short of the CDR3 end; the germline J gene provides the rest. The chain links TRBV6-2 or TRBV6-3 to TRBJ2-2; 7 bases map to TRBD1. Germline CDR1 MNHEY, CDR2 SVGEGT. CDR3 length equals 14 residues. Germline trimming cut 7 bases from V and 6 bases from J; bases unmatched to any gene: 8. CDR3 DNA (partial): TGTGCCAGCACTGTACAGGGGTCAGCCGGGGAG. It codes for CASTVQGSAGE. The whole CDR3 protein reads CASTVQGSAGELFF.

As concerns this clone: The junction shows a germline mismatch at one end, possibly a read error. The CDR3 protein is CASSRRQGSHEQYF. Partial CDR3 DNA: TGCGCCAGCAGCCGACGACAGGGCTCCCACGAG. The V call is TRBV4-2, the J call TRBJ2-7; the match to TRBD1 covers 7 bases. The read is 3 residues too short to cover the CDR3 end, so that end is filled in from the germline J gene. CDR1 and CDR2 (germline): LGHNA, YNFKEQ. The CDR3 is 14 residues long.

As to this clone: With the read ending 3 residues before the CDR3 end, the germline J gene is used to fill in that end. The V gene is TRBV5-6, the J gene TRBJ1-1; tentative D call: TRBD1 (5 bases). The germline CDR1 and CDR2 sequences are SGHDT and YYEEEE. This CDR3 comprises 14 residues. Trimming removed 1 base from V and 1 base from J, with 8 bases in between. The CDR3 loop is CASSLWGGNTEAFF. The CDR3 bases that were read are TGTGCCAGCAGCTTGTGGGGGGGGAACACTGAA.

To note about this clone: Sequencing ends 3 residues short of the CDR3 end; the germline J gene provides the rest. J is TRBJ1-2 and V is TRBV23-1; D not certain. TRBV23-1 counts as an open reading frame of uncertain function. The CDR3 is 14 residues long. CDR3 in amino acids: CASSPPAGLYDYTF. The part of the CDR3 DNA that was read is TGCGCCAGCAGTCCCCCCGCAGGCCTCTACGAC.